Below are 23 T cell receptor beta chains sequenced from a single sample in a study of a mutant IDH1 vaccine in newly diagnosed glioma. Measured with immunoSEQ multiplex PCR; TCRdb has only the in-frame clones, and not every one. The sample lists tens of thousands of clones, 80% to 90% occurring once. Regarding time point: week 35, safety follow-up. Alongside topical imiquimod, each dose of vaccine comprised 300 ug of mutant IDH1 20-mer peptide. Their specific antigens are unknown. The specimen comprised PBMCs, sampled from a glioma patient whose treatment included an IDH1 peptide vaccine. The receptors stem from a man aged 35 to 55 with glioma.

This chain uses TRBV19 with TRBJ1-1; the D gene is possibly TRBD1 (6 bases). Germline CDR1 and CDR2: LNHDA and SQIVND (reference sequence). V lost 3 bases and J lost 5, with 13 bases in between. The CDR3 extends over 14 amino acids. The CDR3 nucleotides read TGTGCCAGTAGTATGCCCGGGGGGGCAACTGAAGCTTTCTTT. This gives the protein CASSMPGGATEAFF.

V usage is TRBV7-9 and J usage is TRBJ2-3, with D uncertain. The CDR3 is 11 residues long. Germline V gene data show CDR1 as SEHNR and CDR2 as FQNEAQ (reference sequence). V was cut by 6 bases and J by 6 bases, with 7 bases left in between. The CDR3 DNA is TGTGCCAGCAGTTGGTTTGATACGCAGTATTTT. Residues: CASSWFDTQYF. The full variable domain, its missing parts supplied by reference TRBV7-9 and TRBJ2-3, is DTGVSQNPRHKITKRGQNVTFRCDPISEHNRLYWYRQTLGQGPEFLTYFQNEAQLEKSRLLSDRFSAERPKGSFSTLEIQRTEQGDSAMYLCASSWFDTQYFGPGTRLTVL.

The chain employs TRBV4-1 and TRBJ2-7; D not resolved. Germline assignment: CDR1 MGHRA and CDR2 YSYEKL. The CDR3 has 14 amino acids. The ends were cut back, 3 bases at V and 4 bases at J, with 13 bases in the middle. CDR3 nucleotide sequence: TGCGCCAGCAGCCAGACCCCCGATGGATACGAGCAGTACTTC. This encodes CASSQTPDGYEQYF.

The chain employs TRBV7-2 and TRBJ1-1; D is unclear. The germline V gene has CDR1 SGHTA and CDR2 FQGNSA. Between the trimmed V and J ends, which lost 5 bases and 0 bases, there was a span of 7 bases. CDR3 length equals 13 residues. CDR3 nucleotides: TGTGCCAGCAGCCTACAGCTGAACACTGAAGCTTTCTTT. Its translation: CASSLQLNTEAFF.

This clone was detected only a few times. Other DNA sequences of this sample code for an identical CDR3. In DNA form, the CDR3 reads TGTGCCAGCAGTTACTCGGCAGGGGGCCCCTACGAGCAGTACTTC. Protein product: CASSYSAGGPYEQYF. The chain is built from TRBV6-5 and TRBJ2-7; TRBD1 aligns across 8 bases. With V trimmed by 0 bases and J by 2 bases, 3 bases remained unmatched. This CDR3 is built from 15 residues. Germline lookup yields CDR1 MNHEY and CDR2 SVGAGI.

V is TRBV7-8 and J is TRBJ1-5; 10 nucleotides line up with TRBD1. Germline-derived CDR1 and CDR2 are SGHVS and FQNEAQ. V lost 5 bases and J lost 6; bases outside the gene matches: 7. The CDR3 is 15 amino acids. The chain's CDR3 is CASSPDRGGSQPQHF. In DNA, the CDR3 is TGTGCCAGCAGCCCGGACAGGGGGGGAAGTCAGCCCCAGCATTTT.

The gene calls are TRBV5-6 and TRBJ2-7; TRBD2 matches at 10 bases. Losses at the gene ends were 3 bases for V and 2 bases for J; bases not matched to a gene: 2. The CDR3 runs 14 residues. CDR1 is SGHDT, CDR2 YYEEEE, per germline. In DNA form, the CDR3 reads TGTGCCAGCAGCTCCGGACTAGCGGCCTACGAGCAGTACTTC. Its protein product is CASSSGLAAYEQYF.

CDR3 sequence reads: CASSYGDARGQETQYF. For the CDR3, the DNA is TGTGCCAGCAGTTACGGGGACGCGAGGGGACAAGAGACCCAGTACTTC. V gene TRBV6-5 combines with J gene TRBJ2-5; either TRBD1 or TRBD2 may supply D (5 bases each). Trimming took off 2 bases at V and 2 bases at J, with 15 bases between the two ends. The CDR3 runs 16 residues. Germline assignment: CDR1 MNHEY and CDR2 SVGAGI.

The chain uses TRBV6-1 and TRBJ1-5; no definite D call. Looked up from germline, CDR1 is MNHNS and CDR2 is SASEGT. Trimming shortened V by 1 base and J by 6 bases, and 7 bases separated the two germline ends. This CDR3 has 13 amino acids. The CDR3 bases are TGTGCCAGCAGTGAAGGGGAGGGTCAGCCCCAGCATTTT. The encoded protein is CASSEGEGQPQHF.

V usage is TRBV7-2 and J usage is TRBJ2-3; 7 bases are shared with TRBD1. The CDR3 length is 16 residues. Germline V gene lookup returns CDR1 SGHTA and CDR2 FQGNSA. J was trimmed by 6 bases and V by 5 bases; bases with no gene match: 14. CDR3 in DNA: TGTGCCAGCAGCCCGTACCGGGACAGACCCCCCGATACGCAGTATTTT. Amino acids: CASSPYRDRPPDTQYF.

The gene calls are TRBV28 and TRBJ1-1; 10 nucleotides line up with TRBD1. CDR1 and CDR2 (germline): MDHEN, SYDVKM. Germline trimming cut 3 bases from V and 0 bases from J; bases unmatched to any gene: 7. This CDR3 region has 17 residues. The CDR3 loop reads CASSLLTGGLMNTEAFF. CDR3 coding DNA: TGTGCCAGCAGTTTGTTGACAGGGGGCCTAATGAACACTGAAGCTTTCTTT.

DNA of the CDR3: TGTGCCAGCAGCCCCGGGACAACGAGAGGCTACACCTTC. This translates into CASSPGTTRGYTF. The rearrangement uses TRBV7-9 and TRBJ1-2, with D perhaps TRBD1 (6 bases). V was cut by 5 bases and J by 8 bases, with 15 bases left in between. Per germline, CDR1 SEHNR and CDR2 FQNEAQ (reference sequence). The CDR3 is made up of 13 amino acids.

CDR3 nucleotide sequence: TGTGCCAGCAGCGTAGCTGGGGCAACCCAAGAGACCCAGTACTTC. Encoded protein: CASSVAGATQETQYF. This sequence joins TRBV9 and TRBJ2-5; D is possibly TRBD1 (5 bases). Germline V gene lookup returns CDR1 SGDLS and CDR2 YYNGEE. V dropped 0 bases and J dropped 1 base, with 10 bases sitting between them. The CDR3 runs 15 residues.

The rearrangement joins TRBV5-6 to TRBJ2-3; D not certain. CDR3 length: 13 residues. The germline V gene has CDR1 SGHDT and CDR2 YYEEEE. The V and J ends lost 4 bases and 5 bases respectively, with 11 bases between them. CDR3 region: CASSPVEQDTQYF. CDR3 coding DNA: TGTGCCAGCAGCCCGGTTGAGCAAGATACGCAGTATTTT.

The DNA for the CDR3 is TGTGCCAGCAGCGACCCAACGGGACAAAGGGACACTGAAGCTTTCTTT. Translated: CASSDPTGQRDTEAFF. The rearrangement joins TRBV9 to TRBJ1-1, with a possible D match to TRBD1 (6 bases). The V and J ends lost 3 bases and 3 bases respectively, with 18 bases between them. The CDR3 is 16 residues long. CDR1 and CDR2 from the germline V gene are SGDLS and YYNGEE.

In DNA form, the CDR3 reads TGTGCCAGCAGTCCGCAGGATAACTATGGCTACACCTTC. Translating it yields CASSPQDNYGYTF. The chain links TRBV27 to TRBJ1-2, with D unclear. Germline assignment: CDR1 MNHEY and CDR2 SMNVEV (reference sequence). V lost 5 bases and J lost 1, with 8 bases in between. The CDR3 loop spans 13 amino acids.

This chain links TRBV9 with TRBJ1-1; no clear D gene. V was trimmed by 4 bases and J by 2 bases, leaving 12 bases between them. Per germline, CDR1 SGDLS and CDR2 YYNGEE. The CDR3 is 14 amino acids. The CDR3: CASSSWAANTEAFF. CDR3 nucleotide sequence: TGTGCCAGCAGCTCTTGGGCCGCCAACACTGAAGCTTTCTTT. Based on the CDR3 plus reference TRBV9 and TRBJ1-1, the full variable domain is DSGVTQTPKHLITATGQRVTLRCSPRSGDLSVYWYQQSLDQGLQFLIQYYNGEERAKGNILERFSAQQFPDLHSELNLSSLELGDSALYFCASSSWAANTEAFFGQGTRLTVV.

The chain couples TRBV7-2 to TRBJ2-7, with unresolved D. The CDR3 has 12 residues. The germline V and J ends were trimmed by 5 bases and 0 bases, with 5 bases remaining between them. Germline CDR1 is SGHTA and CDR2 is FQGNSA. The CDR3 is CASSIFSYEQYF. In DNA form, the CDR3 reads TGTGCCAGCAGCATATTCTCCTACGAGCAGTACTTC.

This clone was counted a few times. The chain has TRBV15 and TRBJ2-7; perhaps TRBD1 as D (6 bases). This CDR3 contains 15 residues. Germline V gene sequence: CDR1 LNHNV, CDR2 YYDKDF (reference sequence). The germline V and J ends were trimmed by 5 bases and 4 bases, with 18 bases remaining between them. The CDR3 coding sequence is TGTGCCACCAGCCTAGCACGGGACAAGGCTTACGAGCAGTACTTC. It specifies CATSLARDKAYEQYF.

The J gene is TRBJ2-2, the V gene TRBV27; 11 bases are shared with TRBD2. This CDR3 comprises 16 residues. The germline CDR1 and CDR2 sequences are MNHEY and SMNVEV (reference sequence). Trimming cost V 5 bases and J 5 bases; bases outside gene matches: 7. The CDR3 DNA follows: TGTGCCAGCAGTCTGCTAGCGGGAGGAGGAACCGGGGAGCTGTTTTTT. It translates to CASSLLAGGGTGELFF.

This chain connects TRBV9 to TRBJ2-2, with TRBD2 matching 10 bases. The CDR3 is made up of 19 amino acids. The germline CDR1 and CDR2 sequences are SGDLS and YYNGEE. V was clipped by 0 bases and J by 2 bases; unmatched bases: 10. The CDR3 reads CASSVGVRTSGTNTGELFF. CDR3 bases: TGTGCCAGCAGCGTAGGTGTACGTACTAGCGGGACAAACACCGGGGAGCTGTTTTTT.

V is TRBV6-5 and J is TRBJ2-7; TRBD2 matches at 10 bases. CDR1 is MNHEY and CDR2 is SVGAGI in the germline V gene. The CDR3 totals 15 residues. J was trimmed by 6 bases and V by 5 bases; bases with no gene match: 10. The CDR3 DNA reads TGTGCCAGCAGTACGCCAGCGGGAGGGCCCCCCGAGCAGTACTTC. Translated, it gives CASSTPAGGPPEQYF.

The chain employs TRBV9 and TRBJ2-1; possibly TRBD2 for D (5 bases). The CDR3 spans 16 residues. In germline, CDR1 is SGDLS, CDR2 YYNGEE. Trimming took 4 bases from V and 8 from J, leaving 22 bases between them. CDR3 nucleotide sequence: TGTGCCAGCAGCCCTACGAGGTGGAGTAGCGTTTATGAGCAGTTCTTC. This codes for CASSPTRWSSVYEQFF.